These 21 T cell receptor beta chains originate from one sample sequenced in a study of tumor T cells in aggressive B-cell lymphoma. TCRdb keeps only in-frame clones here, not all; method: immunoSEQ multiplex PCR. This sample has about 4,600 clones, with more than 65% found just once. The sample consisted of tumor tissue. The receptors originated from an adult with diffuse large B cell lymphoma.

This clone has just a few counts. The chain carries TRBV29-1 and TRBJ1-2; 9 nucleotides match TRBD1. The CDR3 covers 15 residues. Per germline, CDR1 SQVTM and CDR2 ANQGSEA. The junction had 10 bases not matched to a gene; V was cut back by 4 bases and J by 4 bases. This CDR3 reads CSVVGPGTGPYGYTF. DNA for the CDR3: TGCAGCGTTGTTGGGCCCGGGACAGGGCCCTATGGCTACACCTTC.

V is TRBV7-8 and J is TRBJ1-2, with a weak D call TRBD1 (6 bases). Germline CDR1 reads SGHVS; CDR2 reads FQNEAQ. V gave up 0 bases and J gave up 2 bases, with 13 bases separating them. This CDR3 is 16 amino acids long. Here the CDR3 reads CASSLAFFGGNYGYTF. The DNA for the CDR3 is TGTGCCAGCAGCTTAGCCTTTTTTGGGGGCAACTATGGCTACACCTTC.

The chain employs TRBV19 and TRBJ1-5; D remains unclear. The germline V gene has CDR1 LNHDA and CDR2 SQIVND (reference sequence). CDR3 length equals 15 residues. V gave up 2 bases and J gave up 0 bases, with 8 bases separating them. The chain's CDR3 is CASSIRGNSNQPQHF. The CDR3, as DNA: TGTGCCAGTAGTATACGGGGTAATAGCAATCAGCCCCAGCATTTT.

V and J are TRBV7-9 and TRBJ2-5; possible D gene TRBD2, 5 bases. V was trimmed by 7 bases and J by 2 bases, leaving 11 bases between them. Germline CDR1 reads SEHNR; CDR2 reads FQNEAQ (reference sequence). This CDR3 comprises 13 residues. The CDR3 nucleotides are TGTGCCAGCAAAAGAGGGCGACAAGAGACCCAGTACTTC. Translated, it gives CASKRGRQETQYF.

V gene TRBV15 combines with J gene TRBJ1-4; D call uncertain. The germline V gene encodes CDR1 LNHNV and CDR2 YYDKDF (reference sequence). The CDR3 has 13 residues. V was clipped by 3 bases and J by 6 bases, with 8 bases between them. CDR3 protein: CATSREIDEKLFF. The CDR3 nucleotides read TGTGCCACCAGCAGGGAGATCGATGAAAAACTGTTTTTT.

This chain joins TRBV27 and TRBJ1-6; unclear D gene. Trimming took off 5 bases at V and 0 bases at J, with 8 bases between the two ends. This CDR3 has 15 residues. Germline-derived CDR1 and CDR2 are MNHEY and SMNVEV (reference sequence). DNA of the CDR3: TGTGCCAGCAGTCCCGGGAACTCCTATAATTCACCCCTCCACTTT. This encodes CASSPGNSYNSPLHF.

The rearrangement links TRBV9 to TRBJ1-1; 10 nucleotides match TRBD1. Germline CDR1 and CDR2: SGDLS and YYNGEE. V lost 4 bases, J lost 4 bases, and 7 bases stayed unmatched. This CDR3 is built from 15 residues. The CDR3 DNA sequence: TGTGCCAGCAGCTCCTGGACAGGGGGAACCACTGAAGCTTTCTTT. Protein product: CASSSWTGGTTEAFF.

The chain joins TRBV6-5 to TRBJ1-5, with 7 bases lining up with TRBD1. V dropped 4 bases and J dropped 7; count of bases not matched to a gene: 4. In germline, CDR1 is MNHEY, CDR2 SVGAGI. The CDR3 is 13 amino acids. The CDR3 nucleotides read TGTGCCAGCAGTTCCGACAGGGCACAGCCCCAGCATTTT. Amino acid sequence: CASSSDRAQPQHF.

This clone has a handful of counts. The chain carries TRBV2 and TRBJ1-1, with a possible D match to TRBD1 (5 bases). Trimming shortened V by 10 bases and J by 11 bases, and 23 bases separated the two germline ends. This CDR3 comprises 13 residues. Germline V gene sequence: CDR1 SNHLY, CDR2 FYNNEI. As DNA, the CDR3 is TGTGCCACTCTTCCACCCGGGCGGGGGAGGGCTTTCTTT. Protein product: CATLPPGRGRAFF. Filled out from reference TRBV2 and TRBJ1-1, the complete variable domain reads EPEVTQTPSHQVTQMGQEVILRCVPISNHLYFYWYRQILGQKVEFLVSFYNNEISEKSEIFDDQFSVERPDGSNFTLKIRSTKLEDSAMYFCATLPPGRGRAFFGQGTRLTVV.

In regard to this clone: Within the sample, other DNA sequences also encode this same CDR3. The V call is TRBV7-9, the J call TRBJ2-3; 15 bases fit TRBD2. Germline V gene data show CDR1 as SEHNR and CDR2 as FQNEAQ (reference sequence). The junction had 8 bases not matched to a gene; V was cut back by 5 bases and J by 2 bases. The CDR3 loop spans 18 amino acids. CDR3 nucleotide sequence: TGTGCCAGCAGCGACCCGGGACTAGCGGGGGGCTCCACAGATACGCAGTATTTT. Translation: CASSDPGLAGGSTDTQYF.

The CDR3 loop is CASRLPPRETQYF. CDR3 sequence (DNA): TGCGCCAGCAGGCTCCCGCCGCGCGAGACCCAGTACTTC. The chain is built from TRBV5-1 and TRBJ2-5; D ambiguous. The CDR3 length is 13 residues. V was cut by 5 bases and J by 5 bases, with 13 bases left in between. Germline V lookup: CDR1 SGHRS, CDR2 YFSETQ.

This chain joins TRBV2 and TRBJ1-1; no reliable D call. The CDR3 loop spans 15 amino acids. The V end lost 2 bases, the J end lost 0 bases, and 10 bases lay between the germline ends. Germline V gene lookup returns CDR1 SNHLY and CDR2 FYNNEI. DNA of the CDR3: TGTGCCAGCAGTGAAAGTCGAGGATTGAACACTGAAGCTTTCTTT. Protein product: CASSESRGLNTEAFF.

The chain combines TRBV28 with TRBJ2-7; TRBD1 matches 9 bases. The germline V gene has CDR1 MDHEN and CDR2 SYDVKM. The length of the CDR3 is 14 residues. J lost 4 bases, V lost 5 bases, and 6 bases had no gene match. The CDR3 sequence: CASSPGQGRYEQYF. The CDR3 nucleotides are TGTGCCAGCAGTCCCGGACAGGGGAGGTACGAGCAGTACTTC.

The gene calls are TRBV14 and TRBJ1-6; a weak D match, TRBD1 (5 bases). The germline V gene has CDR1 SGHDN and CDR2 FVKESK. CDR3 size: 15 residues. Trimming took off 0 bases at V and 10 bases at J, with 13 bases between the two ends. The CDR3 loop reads CASSQDWGGGSPLHF. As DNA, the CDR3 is TGTGCCAGCAGCCAAGATTGGGGGGGAGGATCACCCCTCCACTTT.

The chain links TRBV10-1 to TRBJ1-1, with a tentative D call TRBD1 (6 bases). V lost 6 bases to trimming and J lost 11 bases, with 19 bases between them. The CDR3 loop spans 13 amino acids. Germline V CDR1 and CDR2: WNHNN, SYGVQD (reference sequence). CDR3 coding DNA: TGCGCCAGCAGGGCCCGGACCGAGGGGGTGGCTTTCTTT. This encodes CASRARTEGVAFF.

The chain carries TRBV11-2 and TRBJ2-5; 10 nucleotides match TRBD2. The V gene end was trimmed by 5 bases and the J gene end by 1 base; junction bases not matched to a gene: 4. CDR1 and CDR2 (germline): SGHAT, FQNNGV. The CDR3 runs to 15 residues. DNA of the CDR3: TGTGCCAGCAGCGGGCGACTAGCGGGCCAAGAGACCCAGTACTTC. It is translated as CASSGRLAGQETQYF.

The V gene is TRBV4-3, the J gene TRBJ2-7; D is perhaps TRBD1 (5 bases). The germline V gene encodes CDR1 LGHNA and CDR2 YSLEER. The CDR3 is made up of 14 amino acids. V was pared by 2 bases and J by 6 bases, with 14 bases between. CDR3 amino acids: CASSQWYPGLEQYF. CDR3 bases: TGCGCCAGCAGCCAATGGTATCCAGGGCTCGAGCAGTACTTC.

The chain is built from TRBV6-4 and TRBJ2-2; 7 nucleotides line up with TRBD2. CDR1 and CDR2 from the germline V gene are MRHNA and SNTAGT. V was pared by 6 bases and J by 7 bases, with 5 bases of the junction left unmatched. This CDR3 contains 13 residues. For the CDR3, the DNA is TGTGCCAGCAGACCTACTAGCGTCGGGGAGCTGTTTTTT. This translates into CASRPTSVGELFF.

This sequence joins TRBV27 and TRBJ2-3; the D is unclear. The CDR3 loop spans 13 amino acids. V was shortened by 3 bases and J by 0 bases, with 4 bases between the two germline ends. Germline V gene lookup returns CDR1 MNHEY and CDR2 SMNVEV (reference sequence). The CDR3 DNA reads TGTGCCAGCAGTTTCATTAGCACAGATACGCAGTATTTT. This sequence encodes CASSFISTDTQYF.

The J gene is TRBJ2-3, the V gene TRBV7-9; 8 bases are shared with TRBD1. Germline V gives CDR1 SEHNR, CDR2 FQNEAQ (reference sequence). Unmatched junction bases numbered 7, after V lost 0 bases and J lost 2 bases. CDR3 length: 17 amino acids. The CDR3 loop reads CASSLADRGELTDTQYF. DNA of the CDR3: TGTGCCAGCAGCTTAGCAGACAGGGGAGAACTCACAGATACGCAGTATTTT.

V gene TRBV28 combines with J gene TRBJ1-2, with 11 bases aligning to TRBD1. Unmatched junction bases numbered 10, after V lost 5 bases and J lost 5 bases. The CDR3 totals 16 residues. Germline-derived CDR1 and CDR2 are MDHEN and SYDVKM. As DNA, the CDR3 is TGTGCCAGCAGTCCACCGGGACAGGGGGAGAAGTATGGCTACACCTTC. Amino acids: CASSPPGQGEKYGYTF.